This is a list of T cell receptor beta chains from one sample in a study of HIV-infected patients and healthy controls. Each CDR3 protein gets one entry after TCRdb re-called the 5' RACE reads with MiXCR. The sample contains fewer than 25,000 distinct CDR3 sequences, around 9.3% of which appear only once. The specimen was blood. Source of these receptors: an adult in good health. Both conserved end residues are part of each CDR3. Each record gives: J gene, D gene, clone size, V gene, CDR3 protein, CDR3 DNA. A D gene is named only where the DNA matches it firmly. Only part of the rows carry a size: once, few, many, or a class if the clone is expanded.

TRBJ2-3,NA,many,TRBV11-2,CASSLTESTDTQYF,TGTGCCAGCAGCTTGACAGAGAGCACAGATACGCAGTATTTT
TRBJ1-5,TRBD1,few,TRBV7-2,CASSLHRGGNQPQHF,TGTGCCAGCAGCTTGCACAGGGGGGGCAATCAGCCCCAGCATTTT
TRBJ2-1,NA,few,TRBV6-5,CASSSTLNNEQFF,TGTGCCAGCAGCTCGACTTTAAACAATGAGCAGTTCTTC
TRBJ2-1,NA,few,TRBV4-3,CASSQVPLGEQFF,TGCGCCAGCAGCCAAGTACCCTTAGGTGAGCAGTTCTTC
TRBJ2-5,TRBD2,many,TRBV6-6,CASSHLGTSEETQYF,TGTGCCAGCAGTCACCTAGGGACTAGCGAGGAGACCCAGTACTTC
TRBJ1-1,TRBD1,NA,TRBV28,CASSHRGGQGANRWTEAFF,TGTGCCAGCAGTCATAGGGGAGGACAGGGGGCAAATCGGTGGACTGAAGCTTTCTTT
TRBJ2-1,NA,medium-sized,TRBV27,CASSLPAGGEQFF,TGTGCCAGCAGTTTACCAGCTGGAGGTGAGCAGTTCTTC
TRBJ1-5,NA,few,TRBV9,CASGRFSGQPQHF,TGTGCCAGCGGGCGATTCTCTGGGCAGCCCCAGCATTTT
TRBJ2-7,TRBD2,few,TRBV20-1,CSAINPSGSPYEQYF,TGCAGTGCTATCAACCCCAGCGGGAGTCCGTACGAGCAGTACTTC
TRBJ2-1,TRBD2,many,TRBV6-2/TRBV6-3,CASSYWLEREIYNEQFF,TGTGCCAGCAGTTACTGGCTCGAGCGGGAGATATACAATGAGCAGTTCTTC
TRBJ2-1,NA,medium-sized,TRBV20-1,CSARDSHSRGSYNEQFF,TGCAGTGCTAGAGACTCCCATTCGAGGGGCTCCTACAATGAGCAGTTCTTC
TRBJ1-5,TRBD1,many,TRBV6-1,CASSTGDENQPQHF,TGTGCCAGCAGTACAGGGGATGAAAATCAGCCCCAGCATTTT
TRBJ1-4,NA,few,TRBV4-1,CASSQGTVNNEKLFF,TGCGCCAGCAGCCAGGGGACGGTGAACAATGAAAAACTGTTTTTT
TRBJ1-5,NA,many,TRBV29-1,CSVELGEGQPQHF,TGCAGCGTTGAATTGGGGGAGGGTCAGCCCCAGCATTTT
TRBJ2-1,NA,medium-sized,TRBV5-1,CASSLAQGSFEQFF,TGCGCCAGCAGCTTGGCACAGGGAAGCTTTGAGCAGTTCTTC
TRBJ1-5,TRBD1,many,TRBV20-1,CSASNYGQGGNQPQHF,TGCAGTGCTTCCAACTACGGACAGGGGGGCAATCAGCCCCAGCATTTT
TRBJ1-5,NA,few,TRBV27,CAIALWLSNQPQHF,TGTGCCATAGCCCTATGGTTAAGCAATCAGCCCCAGCATTTT
TRBJ1-3,NA,many,TRBV18,CASSPRPNNSGNTIYF,TGTGCCAGCTCACCCAGACCAAACAACTCTGGAAACACCATATATTTT
TRBJ1-1,NA,many,TRBV29-1,CSVAAGPTEAFF,TGCAGCGTTGCAGCAGGCCCAACAGAAGCTTTCTTT
TRBJ2-6,TRBD1,few,TRBV12-3/TRBV12-4,CARGTEKTGANVLTF,TGTGCCAGGGGGACAGAAAAAACTGGGGCCAACGTCCTGACTTTC
TRBJ2-3,TRBD1,many,TRBV7-2,CASSLARGSDTQYF,TGTGCCAGCAGCTTAGCCAGGGGGTCGGATACGCAGTATTTT
TRBJ2-1,NA,few,TRBV7-9,CASSLARGDEQFF,TGTGCCAGCAGCTTAGCCCGAGGGGATGAGCAGTTCTTC
TRBJ2-3,TRBD2,medium-sized,TRBV7-2,CASSKPRDYRTESSTDTQYF,TGTGCCAGCAGCAAGCCGAGGGACTACCGAACCGAATCTAGCACAGATACGCAGTATTTT
TRBJ1-1,NA,many,TRBV6-5,CASSYSNRVNTEAFF,TGTGCCAGCAGTTACTCGAATCGCGTGAACACTGAAGCTTTCTTT
TRBJ2-4,TRBD2,many,TRBV6-6,CASRGLAGENIQYF,TGTGCCAGCAGAGGACTAGCGGGGGAAAACATTCAGTACTTC
TRBJ2-2,NA,many,TRBV21-1,CASSKAPKQHGSNTGELFF,TGTGCCAGCAGCAAAGCCCCCAAACAACACGGGTCGAACACCGGGGAGCTGTTTTTT
TRBJ2-7,NA,few,TRBV28,CASRAGTAPYEQYF,TGTGCCAGCAGGGCCGGGACCGCACCCTACGAGCAGTACTTC
TRBJ2-1,TRBD1,NA,TRBV7-2,CASSRGLDNEQFF,TGTGCCAGCAGCAGGGGGCTTGACAATGAGCAGTTCTTC
TRBJ2-7,NA,many,TRBV19,CASRPSQGRDYEQYF,TGTGCCAGTAGACCCTCCCAGGGCAGGGACTACGAGCAGTACTTC
TRBJ2-6,NA,many,TRBV7-2,CASRYPGENVLTF,TGTGCCAGCAGGTATCCAGGGGAAAACGTCCTGACTTTC
TRBJ1-2,TRBD1,once,TRBV12-3/TRBV12-4,CASRKPWTQGWCGYTF,TGTGCCAGCAGGAAGCCCTGGACACAGGGGTGGTGTGGCTACACCTTC
TRBJ2-5,TRBD1,many,TRBV7-9,CASSLDRGQETQYF,TGTGCCAGCAGCCTGGACAGGGGCCAAGAGACCCAGTACTTC
TRBJ1-1,NA,many,TRBV6-5,CASSYSGYQGTEAFF,TGTGCCAGCAGTTACTCAGGCTACCAGGGCACTGAAGCTTTCTTT
TRBJ1-1,NA,many,TRBV7-9,CASSPPRGRGATEAFF,TGTGCCAGCAGCCCCCCCCGAGGTAGGGGAGCCACTGAAGCTTTCTTT
TRBJ1-1,NA,many,TRBV28,CASSFYDRGSNTEAFF,TGTGCCAGCAGTTTTTATGATAGAGGGTCTAATACTGAAGCTTTCTTT
TRBJ2-7,TRBD2,many,TRBV7-2,CASSPSGRAYF,TGTGCCAGCAGCCCCAGCGGGAGGGCGTACTTC
TRBJ2-3,TRBD2,many,TRBV10-3,CAIASGGATDTQYF,TGTGCCATAGCTAGCGGGGGGGCCACAGATACGCAGTATTTT
TRBJ1-1,NA,many,TRBV7-2,CASSLGAGRVNTEAFF,TGTGCCAGCAGCTTAGGGGCAGGCAGGGTGAACACTGAAGCTTTCTTT
TRBJ2-1,NA,many,TRBV4-1,CASSQVYLAFSYNEQFF,TGCGCCAGCAGCCAAGTGTACCTAGCATTCTCCTACAATGAGCAGTTCTTC
TRBJ2-2,NA,many,TRBV7-8,CASSLAPGSTGELFF,TGTGCCAGCAGCTTAGCCCCCGGATCCACCGGGGAGCTGTTTTTT
TRBJ2-3,TRBD2,many,TRBV7-2,CASSLALAGTDTQYF,TGTGCCAGCAGCTTAGCATTAGCGGGAACAGATACGCAGTATTTT
TRBJ2-3,TRBD2,medium-sized,TRBV28,CASISHRSVPRTSGSGAQYF,TGTGCCAGCATCTCCCACCGTTCCGTCCCGAGGACTAGCGGGAGCGGGGCGCAGTATTTT
TRBJ2-2,NA,many,TRBV3-1,CASSHTGIRFGELFF,TGTGCCAGCAGCCATACAGGGATTCGCTTCGGGGAGCTGTTTTTT
TRBJ2-3,NA,few,TRBV19,CASIDSRRTQYF,TGTGCCAGTATCGACAGTCGCAGGACGCAGTATTTT
TRBJ2-1,NA,few,TRBV11-2,CASSFPGNYNEQFF,TGTGCCAGCAGCTTTCCAGGGAATTACAATGAGCAGTTCTTC
TRBJ2-5,NA,many,TRBV5-5,CASGRRGVETQYF,TGTGCCAGCGGCCGGCGTGGGGTGGAGACCCAGTACTTC
TRBJ1-1,NA,few,TRBV4-2,CASSQVSRGKGTEAFF,TGTGCCAGCAGCCAAGTATCGCGGGGGAAAGGCACTGAAGCTTTCTTT
TRBJ1-2,NA,many,TRBV12-3/TRBV12-4,CASSFRVFGYTF,TGTGCCAGCAGTTTTAGGGTATTTGGCTACACCTTC
TRBJ1-3,TRBD1,few,TRBV6-1,CASSDPGQVNSGNTIYF,TGTGCCAGCAGTGACCCGGGACAGGTGAACTCTGGAAACACCATATATTTT
TRBJ2-7,NA,many,TRBV4-3,CASSQDRAYEQYF,TGCGCCAGCAGCCAAGACAGGGCGTACGAGCAGTACTTC
TRBJ1-5,NA,medium-sized,TRBV28,CASTNGGRDQPQHF,TGTGCCAGCACCAACGGTGGACGGGATCAGCCCCAGCATTTT